Shown below are 27 T cell receptor beta chains from a single sample sequenced in a study of T cell changes during pregnancy in multiple sclerosis (dated by TCRdb to the late 2010s). Libraries were made using the immunoSEQ multiplex PCR assay. Here the immuneACCESS table is served through TCRdb, limited to in-frame sequences with V and J called. Missing clones are a known gap in these copies; in checked studies unresolved V genes cover under half, and the rest lacks a known reason. The sample table holds about 110,000 clones, of which approximately 93% were seen once. The top ten clones comprise approximately 3.5% of the sample. The material sequenced was peripheral blood, taken after pregnancy. The receptors here all came from a female donor with multiple sclerosis, enrolled in a pregnancy study.

The sample holds one count of this clone. The V gene is TRBV5-1, the J gene TRBJ1-4; no definite D call. This CDR3 is built from 15 residues. V lost 3 bases, J lost 8 bases, and 17 bases lay in between. Germline values: CDR1 SGHRS, CDR2 YFSETQ. The CDR3 protein is CASSSAGGVYEKLFF. CDR3 nucleotides: TGCGCCAGCAGCTCGGCGGGTGGGGTTTACGAAAAACTGTTTTTT.

V and J are TRBV16 and TRBJ2-3, with TRBD2 identical over 13 bases. The CDR3 loop spans 18 amino acids. Looked up from germline, CDR1 is KGHSY and CDR2 is FQNENV. Trimming removed 5 bases from V and 2 bases from J; junction bases left unmatched: 10. CDR3 sequence (DNA): TGTGCCAGCAGCAGAGGTGTGACTAGCGGGGGGCACACAGATACGCAGTATTTT. Its protein is CASSRGVTSGGHTDTQYF.

V usage is TRBV19 and J usage is TRBJ1-1; 9 bases are a match to TRBD1. Germline trimming cut 4 bases from V and 5 bases from J; bases unmatched to any gene: 8. The CDR3 totals 15 residues. Germline loops: CDR1 LNHDA, CDR2 SQIVND (reference sequence). The DNA for the CDR3 is TGTGCCAGTAGTACAACCGGGACAGGGAGAACTGAAGCTTTCTTT. Protein sequence: CASSTTGTGRTEAFF.

The chain joins TRBV25-1 to TRBJ1-5; D unclear. The CDR3 sequence is 13 residues long. Trimming cost V 7 bases and J 7 bases, with 14 bases left between them. Germline V CDR1 and CDR2: MGHDK, SYGVNS. The CDR3 loop is CASTAEGYQPQHF. As DNA, the CDR3 is TGTGCCAGCACCGCGGAGGGATACCAGCCCCAGCATTTT.

The rearrangement links TRBV18 to TRBJ1-3, with no clear D. V lost 6 bases, J lost 0 bases, and 27 bases lay in between. The CDR3 consists of 20 residues. In germline, CDR1 is KGHSH, CDR2 LQKENI. The CDR3 loop reads CASSTLFTNERSDSGNTIYF. Written as DNA, the CDR3 is TGTGCCAGCTCTACCCTATTCACGAACGAACGATCTGACTCTGGAAACACCATATATTTT.

The chain carries TRBV5-1 and TRBJ2-1; 11 bases agree with TRBD2. Germline V gene sequence: CDR1 SGHRS, CDR2 YFSETQ. The junction had 8 bases not matched to a gene; V was cut back by 4 bases and J by 8 bases. This CDR3 spans 15 amino acids. The CDR3 protein is CASSPGLAGFDEQFF. CDR3 coding DNA: TGCGCCAGCAGCCCAGGACTAGCGGGTTTCGATGAGCAGTTCTTC.

The chain is built from TRBV14 and TRBJ2-7; maybe TRBD2 (5 bases). Trimming cost V 1 base and J 5 bases, with 15 bases left between them. CDR1 and CDR2 (germline): SGHDN, FVKESK. CDR3 length equals 15 residues. The CDR3 region has the DNA TGTGCCAGCAGCCAAGTGAGTCTAGCCGTAAACGAGCAGTACTTC. Translation gives CASSQVSLAVNEQYF.

CDR3 sequence (DNA): TGTGCCAGTAGTATTAGTGGGGCGGGGCAACTCAAAAACATTCAGTACTTC. Residues: CASSISGAGQLKNIQYF. The chain is built from TRBV19 and TRBJ2-4, with a possible D match to TRBD2 (6 bases). The CDR3 covers 17 residues. V was pared by 3 bases and J by 3 bases, with 18 bases between. CDR1 and CDR2 (germline): LNHDA, SQIVND (reference sequence).

The chain has TRBV30 and TRBJ1-6, with D uncertain. CDR3 length equals 19 residues. Germline CDR1 GTSNPN, CDR2 SVGIG (reference sequence). With 0 bases removed from V and 9 bases from J, the gap between germline ends came to 27 bases. CDR3 DNA sequence: TGTGCCTGGAGTGTACTTGCCTGGCAGGCCGCATTGCAAAGTTCACCCCTCCACTTT. This encodes CAWSVLAWQAALQSSPLHF.

Only one count was recorded for this clone. This rearrangement joins TRBV9 to TRBJ2-2; a weak D match, TRBD2 (7 bases). V lost 3 bases to trimming and J lost 6 bases, with 27 bases between them. The CDR3 is made up of 19 amino acids. CDR1 SGDLS and CDR2 YYNGEE come from the germline V gene. The chain's CDR3 is CASSARQGGALPVAGELFF. CDR3 coding DNA: TGTGCCAGCAGCGCCCGCCAAGGGGGGGCCCTCCCTGTCGCCGGGGAGCTGTTTTTT.

The chain employs TRBV19 and TRBJ2-5, with 8 bases fitting TRBD2. Germline V gene sequence: CDR1 LNHDA, CDR2 SQIVND (reference sequence). V was clipped by 1 base and J by 5 bases; unmatched bases: 12. The CDR3 runs 17 residues. The CDR3 DNA sequence: TGTGCCAGTAGTATAGTCGCGGGGGGCCCCCAGCCGGAGACCCAGTACTTC. This translates into CASSIVAGGPQPETQYF. The variable domain in full, completed from reference TRBV19 and TRBJ2-5, reads DGGITQSPKYLFRKEGQNVTLSCEQNLNHDAMYWYRQDPGQGLRLIYYSQIVNDFQKGDIAEGYSVSREKKESFPLTVTSAQKNPTAFYLCASSIVAGGPQPETQYFGPGTRLLVL.

This chain links TRBV7-9 with TRBJ1-1; D might be TRBD1 (5 bases). In germline, CDR1 is SEHNR, CDR2 FQNEAQ (reference sequence). The CDR3 extends over 14 amino acids. With 5 bases removed from V and 6 bases from J, the gap between germline ends came to 16 bases. CDR3 nucleotides: TGTGCCAGCAGCAGATCGGGGGATACTGCTGAAGCTTTCTTT. Translating gives CASSRSGDTAEAFF. The entire variable domain, with the rest obtained from reference TRBV7-9 and TRBJ1-1, is as follows: DTGVSQNPRHKITKRGQNVTFRCDPISEHNRLYWYRQTLGQGPEFLTYFQNEAQLEKSRLLSDRFSAERPKGSFSTLEIQRTEQGDSAMYLCASSRSGDTAEAFFGQGTRLTVV.

The rearrangement joins TRBV5-1 to TRBJ2-3; 11 nucleotides match TRBD2. The CDR3 totals 15 residues. Germline trimming cut 0 bases from V and 6 bases from J; bases unmatched to any gene: 3. CDR1 is SGHRS, CDR2 YFSETQ, per germline. Here the CDR3 reads CASSLVTSGADTQYF. CDR3 bases: TGCGCCAGCAGCTTGGTGACTAGCGGGGCTGATACGCAGTATTTT.

This clone is deemed medium-sized (0.01 to 0.1%). The chain recombines TRBV5-6 with TRBJ1-5; D possibly corresponds to TRBD1 (6 bases). The germline V gene encodes CDR1 SGHDT and CDR2 YYEEEE. The V end lost 4 bases, the J end lost 5 bases, and 13 bases lay between the germline ends. The CDR3 runs to 14 residues. CDR3: CASSLWTADQPQHF. The DNA of the CDR3 is TGTGCCAGCAGCCTCTGGACAGCCGATCAGCCCCAGCATTTT.

The rearrangement joins TRBV6-5 to TRBJ1-2, with D hard to call. CDR1 and CDR2 (germline): MNHEY, SVGAGI. Trimming removed 5 bases at V and 7 bases at J, with 14 bases between. The CDR3 length is 13 residues. CDR3 sequence reads: CASSRAGSGGYTF. Here the CDR3 DNA reads TGTGCCAGCAGTCGAGCCGGGTCGGGTGGCTACACCTTC.

This clone occurred once. This chain uses TRBV9 with TRBJ2-5, with TRBD2 identical over 13 bases. The V segment lost 3 bases and the J segment 2 bases; nucleotides outside the gene matches: 7. The CDR3 totals 17 residues. Germline lookup yields CDR1 SGDLS and CDR2 YYNGEE. This chain's CDR3 is CASSEFLTSGGQETQYF. Written as DNA, the CDR3 is TGTGCCAGCAGCGAGTTTTTGACTAGCGGGGGGCAAGAGACCCAGTACTTC.

The V gene is TRBV18, the J gene TRBJ2-5; weak D call: TRBD2 (6 bases). Trimming pared 0 bases from V and 4 bases from J, leaving 9 bases between. CDR1 and CDR2 from the germline V gene are KGHSH and LQKENI. The CDR3 loop spans 14 amino acids. The CDR3 loop is CASSPPTSRETQYF. The DNA of the CDR3 is TGTGCCAGCTCACCACCGACTAGTAGAGAGACCCAGTACTTC.

The chain combines TRBV2 with TRBJ2-3; D ambiguous. The CDR3 is made up of 14 amino acids. V was shortened by 3 bases and J by 2 bases, with 9 bases between the two germline ends. Germline-derived CDR1 and CDR2 are SNHLY and FYNNEI. The CDR3, as DNA: TGTGCCAGCAGTGATCTTCAGGCCACAGATACGCAGTATTTT. Translation gives CASSDLQATDTQYF.

V is TRBV6-1 and J is TRBJ1-6; tentatively, D is TRBD1 (5 bases). V was cut by 11 bases and J by 8 bases, with 19 bases left in between. Germline values: CDR1 MNHNS, CDR2 SASEGT. This CDR3 comprises 14 residues. The CDR3 region is CAASWGGADSPLHF. CDR3 nucleotides: TGTGCCGCATCGTGGGGCGGCGCGGATTCACCCCTCCACTTT.

This clone has only one observation. The chain combines TRBV29-1 with TRBJ1-2; D is undetermined. The CDR3 is 13 residues long. Germline CDR1 is SQVTM and CDR2 is ANQGSEA. Trimming left V 3 bases short and J 4 bases short, with 12 bases between. DNA for the CDR3: TGCAGCGTTGATCACCGGGAGGGCTATGGCTACACCTTC. Residues: CSVDHREGYGYTF.

The rearrangement links TRBV7-2 to TRBJ1-2; possibly TRBD1 for D (6 bases). CDR1 is SGHTA and CDR2 is FQGNSA in the germline V gene. With 3 bases removed from V and 4 bases from J, the gap between germline ends came to 18 bases. The CDR3 runs 16 residues. The CDR3 region has the DNA TGTGCCAGCAGCTTGCAGGGGACCGTCACTCTCTATGGCTACACCTTC. The encoded protein is CASSLQGTVTLYGYTF.

The V gene is TRBV6-5, the J gene TRBJ1-1; TRBD1 aligns across 7 bases. This CDR3 spans 15 amino acids. Germline CDR1 reads MNHEY; CDR2 reads SVGAGI. Trimming cost V 2 bases and J 7 bases; bases outside gene matches: 10. The CDR3 sequence: CASSYLRIGTDEAFF. CDR3 DNA: TGTGCCAGCAGTTACCTCCGAATCGGGACAGATGAAGCTTTCTTT.

The V and J genes are TRBV7-2 and TRBJ2-5, with 9 nucleotides matching TRBD2. From germline, CDR1 is SGHTA and CDR2 FQGNSA. The CDR3 extends over 15 amino acids. With 3 bases clipped from V and 1 base from J, the junction kept 3 bases outside the gene matches. The DNA for the CDR3 is TGTGCCAGCAGCTTTGGAGCGGGGGGCCAAGAGACCCAGTACTTC. Amino acid sequence: CASSFGAGGQETQYF.

The chain recombines TRBV19 with TRBJ2-2; the D is unclear. CDR1 is LNHDA and CDR2 is SQIVND in the germline V gene (reference sequence). Trimming shortened V by 5 bases and J by 6 bases, and 10 bases separated the two germline ends. The CDR3 runs 13 residues. CDR3 amino acids: CASSGPGSGELFF. The CDR3 nucleotides are TGTGCCAGTAGTGGCCCAGGATCCGGGGAGCTGTTTTTT.

V gene TRBV5-6 combines with J gene TRBJ2-5, with D perhaps TRBD1 (5 bases). Germline loops: CDR1 SGHDT, CDR2 YYEEEE. This CDR3 region has 14 residues. Trimming cost V 1 base and J 2 bases, with 9 bases left between them. The CDR3 reads CASSLRGWQETQYF. CDR3 bases: TGTGCCAGCAGCTTGAGGGGTTGGCAAGAGACCCAGTACTTC.

CDR3 amino acids: CATSRDRVSPPDTQYF. In nucleotides, the CDR3 is TGTGCCACCAGCAGAGACAGGGTTTCACCACCAGATACGCAGTATTTT. V gene TRBV15 combines with J gene TRBJ2-3; D may be TRBD1 (5 bases). This CDR3 is built from 16 residues. Trimming cost V 0 bases and J 4 bases, with 14 bases left between them. Germline assignment: CDR1 LNHNV and CDR2 YYDKDF (reference sequence).

Details on this clone: The sample carries other DNA sequences with the same CDR3. The rearrangement uses TRBV2 and TRBJ2-5; D remains unclear. Between the trimmed V and J ends, which lost 1 base and 4 bases, there was a span of 4 bases. The CDR3 runs to 12 residues. CDR1 and CDR2 (germline): SNHLY, FYNNEI. CDR3 nucleotides: TGTGCCAGCAGTGAAGTCCGAGAGACCCAGTACTTC. Its translation is CASSEVRETQYF. Supplemented by reference TRBV2 and TRBJ2-5, the full variable domain reads EPEVTQTPSHQVTQMGQEVILRCVPISNHLYFYWYRQILGQKVEFLVSFYNNEISEKSEIFDDQFSVERPDGSNFTLKIRSTKLEDSAMYFCASSEVRETQYFGPGTRLLVL.